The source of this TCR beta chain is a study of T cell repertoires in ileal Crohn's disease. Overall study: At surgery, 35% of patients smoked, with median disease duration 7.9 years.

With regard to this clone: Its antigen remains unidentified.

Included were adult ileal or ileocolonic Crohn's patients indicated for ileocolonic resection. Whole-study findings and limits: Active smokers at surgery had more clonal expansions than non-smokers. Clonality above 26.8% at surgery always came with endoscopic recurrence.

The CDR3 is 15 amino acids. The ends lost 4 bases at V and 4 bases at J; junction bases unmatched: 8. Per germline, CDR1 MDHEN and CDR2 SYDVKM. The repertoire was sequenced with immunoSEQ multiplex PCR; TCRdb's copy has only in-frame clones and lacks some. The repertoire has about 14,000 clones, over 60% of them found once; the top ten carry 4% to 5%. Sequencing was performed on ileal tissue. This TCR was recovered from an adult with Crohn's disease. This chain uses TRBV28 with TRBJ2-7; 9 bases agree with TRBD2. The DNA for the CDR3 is TGTGCCAGCAGTTCTGTAGCGGGGGTTAGGTACGAGCAGTACTTC. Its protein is CASSSVAGVRYEQYF.